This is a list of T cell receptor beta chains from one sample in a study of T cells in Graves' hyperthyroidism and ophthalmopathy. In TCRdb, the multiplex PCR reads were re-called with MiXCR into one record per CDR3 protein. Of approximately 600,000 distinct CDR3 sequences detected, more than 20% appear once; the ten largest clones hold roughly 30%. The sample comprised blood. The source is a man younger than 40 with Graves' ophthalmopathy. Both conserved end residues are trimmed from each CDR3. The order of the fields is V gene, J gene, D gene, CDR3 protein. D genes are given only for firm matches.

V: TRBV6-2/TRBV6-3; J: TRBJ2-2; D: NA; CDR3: ASSAGRITGELF
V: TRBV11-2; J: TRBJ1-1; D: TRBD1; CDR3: ASSLKQGALNTEAF
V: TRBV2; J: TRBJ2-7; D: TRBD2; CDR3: ASILAGIFYEQY
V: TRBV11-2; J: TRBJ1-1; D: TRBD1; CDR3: ASSLAQGPLNTEAF
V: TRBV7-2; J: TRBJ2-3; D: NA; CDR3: ASSPVNTQY
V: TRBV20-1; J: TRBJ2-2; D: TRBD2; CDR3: SARDRSGSDTGELF
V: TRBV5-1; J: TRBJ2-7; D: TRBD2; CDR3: ASSAGGSHEQY
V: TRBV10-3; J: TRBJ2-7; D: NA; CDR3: AISELLDYEQY
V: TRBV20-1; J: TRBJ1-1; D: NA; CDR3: SARDQNTGPRGAF
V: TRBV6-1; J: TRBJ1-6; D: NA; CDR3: ASSPSGGGPLSPLH
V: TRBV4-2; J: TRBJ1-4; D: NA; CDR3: ASSQGGREGEKLF
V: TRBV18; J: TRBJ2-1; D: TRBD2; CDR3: ASSPLGREVPGNEQF
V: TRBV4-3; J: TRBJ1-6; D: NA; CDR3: ASSQEWTPGSPLH
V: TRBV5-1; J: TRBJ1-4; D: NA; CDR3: ASSPGPDEKLF
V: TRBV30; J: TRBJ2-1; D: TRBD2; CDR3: AWRNKGLAGLNEQF
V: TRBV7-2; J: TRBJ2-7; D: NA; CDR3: ASSITSGDHYEQY
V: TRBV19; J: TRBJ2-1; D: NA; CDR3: ASSSYDEQF
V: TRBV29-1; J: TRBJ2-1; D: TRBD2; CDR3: SVHLAESYNEQF
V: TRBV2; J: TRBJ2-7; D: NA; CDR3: ASSQRDEQY
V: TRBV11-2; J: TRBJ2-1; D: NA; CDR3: ASSLTAGNYYNEQF
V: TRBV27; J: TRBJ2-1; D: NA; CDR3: ASSFGAFYNEQF
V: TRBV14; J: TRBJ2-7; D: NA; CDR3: ASSQYPTEQY
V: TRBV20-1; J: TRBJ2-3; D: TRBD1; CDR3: SARVDRGWTDTQY
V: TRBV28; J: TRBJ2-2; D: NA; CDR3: ASSSPNGGSVTGELF
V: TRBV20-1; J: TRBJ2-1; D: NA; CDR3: SAPGAANSYNEQF
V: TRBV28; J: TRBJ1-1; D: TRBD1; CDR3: ASGGTGGTEAF
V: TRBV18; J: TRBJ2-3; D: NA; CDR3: ASSPEMAGPTDTQY
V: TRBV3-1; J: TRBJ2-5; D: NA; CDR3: ASSQVSGTRETQY
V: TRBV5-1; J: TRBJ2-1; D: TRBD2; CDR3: ASSGRLAGGLRSYNEQF
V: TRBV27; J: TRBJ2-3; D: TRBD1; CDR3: ASSPPGTGPNTQY
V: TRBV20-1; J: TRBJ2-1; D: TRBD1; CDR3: SATTGQFSYNEQF
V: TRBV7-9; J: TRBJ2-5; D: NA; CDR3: ASRPIGGGHQETQY
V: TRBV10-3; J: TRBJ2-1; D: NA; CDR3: AMGTAYNEQF